These 15 T cell receptor beta chains came from one sample sequenced in a study of shared clonotypes between healthy human individuals. Some clones are missing from TCRdb's copy, which holds only in-frame ones; the method was immunoSEQ multiplex PCR. The sample lists about half a million clones; around 80% were seen once. Input material: PBMCs. The receptor source for this set is a woman aged 40-49 years in good health. Some clones in this sample may be carry-over from other donors' samples.

This clone was observed once. J is TRBJ2-3 and V is TRBV7-3, with D unclear. CDR3 size: 16 residues. The germline gives CDR1 SGHTA, CDR2 FQGTGA. V gave up 5 bases and J gave up 1 base, with 16 bases separating them. Here the CDR3 DNA reads TGTGCCAGCAGCACTCAAGGCAACCGAGGCACAGATACGCAGTATTTT. It yields the protein CASSTQGNRGTDTQYF.

The chain joins TRBV6-1 to TRBJ1-3; 9 nucleotides agree with TRBD1. CDR3 size: 14 residues. Germline V gene sequence: CDR1 MNHNS, CDR2 SASEGT. The trim removed 5 bases at V and 2 bases at J, leaving 1 base unmatched. CDR3 sequence reads: CASSRQGAGNTIYF. The CDR3 DNA is TGTGCCAGCAGTAGACAGGGGGCTGGAAACACCATATATTTT.

This chain links TRBV30 with TRBJ2-2; tentatively, D is TRBD1 (5 bases). V lost 6 bases, J lost 3 bases, and 14 bases lay in between. The V gene's germline CDR1 is GTSNPN and CDR2 SVGIG (reference sequence). The CDR3 runs to 14 residues. The CDR3 nucleotides read TGTGCCTGTCAGAACAGGCGTTACACCGGGGAGCTGTTTTTT. It codes for CACQNRRYTGELFF.

A word on this clone: A clone one base away is much larger, so this may be a read error. V is TRBV6-1 and J is TRBJ1-4; no firm D call. CDR1 MNHNS and CDR2 SASEGT come from the germline V gene. The V end lost 2 bases, the J end lost 3 bases, and 13 bases lay between the germline ends. The CDR3 is made up of 16 amino acids. As DNA, the CDR3 is TGTGCCAGCAGTGAAAAGGTTGGTATAGCTAATGAAAAACTGTTTTTT. Protein product: CASSEKVGIANEKLFF.

The chain has TRBV19 and TRBJ2-5; no definite D call. Germline-derived CDR1 and CDR2 are LNHDA and SQIVND (reference sequence). V was clipped by 3 bases and J by 2 bases, with 7 bases between them. This CDR3 has 13 residues. The DNA of the CDR3 is TGTGCCAGTAGTATCCCGGCTCAAGAGACCCAGTACTTC. It translates to CASSIPAQETQYF.

J is TRBJ1-2 and V is TRBV5-4, with 8 bases aligning to TRBD1. Germline CDR1 SGHNT, CDR2 YYREEE (reference sequence). The CDR3 has 14 amino acids. Trimming at V came to 0 bases and at J to 8 bases, leaving 6 bases not matched to a gene. The CDR3 DNA reads as TGTGCCAGCAGCTTGGGACAGGGGCTTGGGGGCTACACCTTC. This gives the protein CASSLGQGLGGYTF.

Only one count was recorded for this clone. The chain links TRBV30 to TRBJ2-4; D gene unclear. This CDR3 spans 12 amino acids. CDR1 is GTSNPN, CDR2 SVGIG, per germline (reference sequence). V gave up 1 base and J gave up 5 bases, with 6 bases separating them. CDR3 protein: CAWSGTENIQYF. The CDR3 nucleotides are TGTGCCTGGAGTGGCACTGAAAACATTCAGTACTTC.

V gene TRBV2 combines with J gene TRBJ2-2, with D uncertain. The CDR3 loop spans 9 amino acids. CDR1 and CDR2 (germline): SNHLY, FYNNEI. Trimming pared 9 bases from V and 5 bases from J, leaving 1 base between. CDR3 DNA: TGTGCCAGAACCGGGGAGCTGTTTTTT. As protein: CARTGELFF.

In the case of this clone: A single base separates this from a much larger clone, so it may be a read error. Other DNA sequences of this sample code for an identical CDR3. This CDR3 reads CASSSGQGNTEAFF. The CDR3 coding sequence is TGTGCCAGCAGCTCGGGACAGGGAAACACTGAAGCTTTCTTT. The chain is built from TRBV7-9 and TRBJ1-1, with 9 bases lining up with TRBD1. V lost 4 bases and J lost 2; bases outside the gene matches: 2. Germline V lookup: CDR1 SEHNR, CDR2 FQNEAQ (reference sequence). The CDR3 runs 14 residues.

The chain uses TRBV9 and TRBJ1-4, with 9 bases fitting TRBD1. The germline V gene encodes CDR1 SGDLS and CDR2 YYNGEE. The CDR3 totals 13 residues. Losses at the gene ends were 7 bases for V and 8 bases for J; bases not matched to a gene: 6. The DNA of the CDR3 is TGTGCCAGCGCCGGGACAGGGTACGAAAAACTGTTTTTT. Amino acids: CASAGTGYEKLFF.

The chain links TRBV28 to TRBJ1-5; 10 nucleotides align to TRBD1. Unmatched junction bases numbered 11, after V lost 6 bases and J lost 9 bases. The CDR3 extends over 15 amino acids. Germline assignment: CDR1 MDHEN and CDR2 SYDVKM. The CDR3 sequence is CASRLGQGGEWPQHF. The CDR3 nucleotides are TGTGCCAGCAGACTAGGACAGGGGGGAGAGTGGCCCCAGCATTTT. Full variable domain (missing parts from reference TRBV28 and TRBJ1-5): DVKVTQSSRYLVKRTGEKVFLECVQDMDHENMFWYRQDPGLGLRLIYFSYDVKMKEKGDIPEGYSVSREKKERFSLILESASTNQTSMYLCASRLGQGGEWPQHFGDGTRLSIL.

This clone was observed at least ten times. The V gene is TRBV7-9, the J gene TRBJ1-1; D remains ambiguous. The CDR3 is 16 amino acids. V was clipped by 3 bases and J by 6 bases, with 20 bases between them. Per the germline V gene, CDR1 is SEHNR and CDR2 is FQNEAQ (reference sequence). CDR3 in amino acids: CASSLLEAGGRAEAFF. The CDR3 region has the DNA TGTGCCAGCAGCTTGTTAGAGGCGGGCGGCCGCGCTGAAGCTTTCTTT.

This clone was counted a single time. The V and J genes are TRBV2 and TRBJ1-2; D is unclear. Trimming stripped 2 bases from V and 3 bases from J, with 10 bases between. Germline CDR1 is SNHLY and CDR2 is FYNNEI. The CDR3 spans 14 residues. The CDR3 DNA reads as TGTGCCAGCAGTGAATCGGGATTCTACTATGGCTACACCTTC. This encodes CASSESGFYYGYTF.

This clone was recorded many times. V gene TRBV4-2 combines with J gene TRBJ2-2; D call uncertain. CDR3 size: 16 residues. Germline loops: CDR1 LGHNA, CDR2 YNFKEQ. V was pared by 0 bases and J by 0 bases, with 8 bases between. This CDR3 reads CASSQDTTANTGELFF. CDR3 bases: TGTGCCAGCAGCCAAGATACGACCGCGAACACCGGGGAGCTGTTTTTT.

This clone has just a few counts. This sequence joins TRBV5-1 and TRBJ2-1; possibly TRBD2 for D (5 bases). Per the germline V gene, CDR1 is SGHRS and CDR2 is YFSETQ. The V gene lost 0 bases and the J gene lost 9 bases, with 10 bases spanning the gap. This CDR3 is built from 13 residues. The DNA for the CDR3 is TGCGCCAGCAGCTTGGAGGGAGCGCGTGAGCAGTTCTTC. Residues: CASSLEGAREQFF.